This entry concerns a single T cell receptor beta chain. Ten or more counts support this clonotype. Its target antigen remains unknown. An end of the junction does not agree with germline; a read error may underlie this. This entry comes from a study of read filtering for tumor transcriptome and immune sequencing (dated by TCRdb to about 2020). About the full investigation: The cohort was composed of 17 male and roughly 15 female patients, with a mean age of approximately 66 years and an age range of about 40 to 90. Under revised international staging, roughly 8 patients fell into R-ISS I, 15 or so into R-ISS II and over five into R-ISS III. After DNase treatment, whole-transcriptome libraries were prepared with the TruSeq RNA Access Library Prep Kit. TCR-region mapped reads per sample ranged from about 3.5 to 11 million with IR-seq versus only about 85 to 1,300 with RNA-seq. Using the same bone marrow samples, the study ran both targeted immune repertoire sequencing and bulk whole-transcriptome sequencing and then compared the TCR repertoires from each method. As a main aim, a read-filtering strategy for immune repertoire data was addressed, with the specific question being whether clonotypes supported by a single read should be removed. The research as a whole found: Single-read clonotypes made up around 82% of clonotypes but only about 4% of total reads in IR-seq, compared with about 77% of clonotypes and 44.6% of reads in RNA-seq. Clonotypes were captured by IR-seq at much higher depth and more reliably than by RNA-seq, and smaller IR-seq throughput was sufficient for identification of most shared clonotypes. Rather than purified T cells, the sorted CD138-negative fraction was a mixed bone marrow immune population. The correlation between IR-seq and RNA-seq shared clonotype proportions rose when single-read clonotypes were removed.

Bone marrow was sampled from every patient at the time of active disease. Isolation of bone marrow mononuclear cells was performed by Ficoll-Hypaque density gradient centrifugation. Myeloma plasma cells were removed and CD138-negative cells were collected by negative selection after labeling with CD138 magnetic microbeads on a MACS separator. Flow cytometry on an Attune NxT with CD138 antibodies was used to check the purity of the isolated cells. TRIzol reagent was used to extract total RNA, which was then quantified with a NanoDrop spectrophotometer. For each patient, paired RNA-seq and IR-seq were run on the CD138-negative bone marrow sample from that patient. TCR libraries were constructed from 300 to 400 ng RNA using the Immunoverse kit, and molecular barcoded adaptors covering alpha/delta and beta/gamma chains were employed. TCR library preparation used the same RNA that was used for transcriptome sequencing. TCR libraries were sequenced on an Illumina HiSeq 4000 with 2 x 150 cycles. The paper's processing steps were these. With MiXCR, TCR reads were aligned to human V, D, J and C references and assembled into CDR3 clonotypes, with quality filtering and error correction included. The tcR package in R was used to analyze clonotype counts and gene usage diversity. Raw mapping reads were checked after the RNA-seq reads had been mapped by STAR aligner version 2.5.3a onto the human GRCh37 genome. To test the effect of sequencing depth on detected clonotypes, IR-seq fastq files were randomly downsampled using Seqtk 1.3. TCRdb applied fastp at Q25 and MiXCR to the public reads, then kept only in-frame beta chains. Duplicate CDR3 protein sequences are folded into a single record with the most common DNA and genes. These V and J calls are TCRdb output, not the study's own analysis. The sample records about 58,000 distinct CDR3 sequences, 12% of which are singletons. The ten largest clones represent approximately 16% of the sample.

The sequence was obtained from a donor at least 40 years old with multiple myeloma. The sequenced material came from a population of CD138-negative cells sorted from bone marrow. Interpreted using the paper, the cell subset or site label stands for: bone marrow mononuclear cells depleted of CD138+ plasma/myeloma cells by negative magnetic selection.

The CDR3 protein: CASRRKEATNEKRFF. The nucleotide sequence is TGTGCCAGCAGACGTAAGGAAGCAACTAATGAAAAACGGTTTTTT. Recombination connected TRBV6-6 to TRBJ1-4, with the D gene uncertain. Measured from the cysteine to the phenylalanine, the CDR3 is 15 residues long. Only CDR3 DNA remains: 45 bases, in frame from the first base. The CDR1 and CDR2 encoded by the germline V gene (reference sequence) are MNHNY and SVGAGI.